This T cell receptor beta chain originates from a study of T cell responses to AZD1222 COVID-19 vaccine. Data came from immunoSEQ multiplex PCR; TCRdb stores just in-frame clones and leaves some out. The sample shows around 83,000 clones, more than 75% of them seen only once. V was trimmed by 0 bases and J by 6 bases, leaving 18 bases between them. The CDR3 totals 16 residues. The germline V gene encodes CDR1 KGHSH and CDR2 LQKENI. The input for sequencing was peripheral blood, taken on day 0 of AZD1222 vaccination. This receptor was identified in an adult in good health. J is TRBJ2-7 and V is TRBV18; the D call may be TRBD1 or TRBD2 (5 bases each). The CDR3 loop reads CASSPPSQAGRTEQYF. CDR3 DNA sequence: TGTGCCAGCTCACCACCGTCTCAGGCAGGGAGAACCGAGCAGTACTTC.